These T cell receptor beta chains were read from a single sample in a study of blood T cells in healthy people across ages. Each CDR3 protein is one row after TCRdb ran MiXCR on the 5' RACE reads. The data show about 1.5 million distinct CDR3 sequences, approximately 42% seen once. Sequenced: blood. The receptors shown here come from a young woman in good health. Both conserved end residues are part of each CDR3. The D gene is left open where the match is weak.

v_gene	d_gene	j_gene	CDR3aa
TRBV13	TRBD1	TRBJ1-5	CASSIRDRGRGQPQHF
TRBV9	TRBD2	TRBJ2-7	CASSPEAGGSSYEQYF
TRBV3-1	-	TRBJ2-5	CASSQRNQETQYF
TRBV29-1	-	TRBJ1-1	CSAEQEAFF
TRBV5-1	-	TRBJ2-7	CASSWGASSYEQYF
TRBV7-2	-	TRBJ2-1	CASSQGDPSYNEQFF
TRBV20-1	TRBD1	TRBJ1-2	CGAGQTGVGYGYTF
TRBV10-3	-	TRBJ2-1	CAISETGSGGEQFF
TRBV5-1	TRBD1	-	CASSVDRGGEQYF
TRBV6-5	-	TRBJ1-6	CASSYSITGNSPLHF
TRBV6-1	-	TRBJ2-5	CASNEVWRELGETQYF
TRBV25-1	TRBD2	TRBJ2-5	CASSESSGGQETQYF
TRBV11-2	TRBD2	TRBJ2-5	CASSSSGLAGGRETQYF
TRBV5-1	-	TRBJ2-1	CASSLASADNEQFF
TRBV12-3/TRBV12-4	-	TRBJ1-4	CASSLVSGNEKLFF
TRBV20-1	-	TRBJ1-2	CSASEMGAAGYTF
TRBV3-1	-	TRBJ2-3	CASSQGRTDTQYF
TRBV25-1	TRBD1	TRBJ1-5	CASRDRGQNQPQHF
TRBV6-6	-	TRBJ1-2	CASSYSEGRANYGYTF
TRBV7-9	-	TRBJ2-7	CASSTDNYEQYF
TRBV4-1	-	TRBJ2-3	CASSHAGRGDTQYF
TRBV4-1	-	TRBJ2-7	CASSQDRSDPLEQYF
TRBV6-1	TRBD1	TRBJ1-1	CASSVNRGPEAFF
TRBV15	TRBD2	TRBJ2-3	CATSRLDWGGFTDTQYF
TRBV9	-	TRBJ2-1	CASSAEMGQFF
TRBV3-1	TRBD1	TRBJ1-1	CASSRTLGQGKLNTEAFF
TRBV7-9	TRBD1	TRBJ2-1	CASSSDRDRVNEQFF
TRBV28	-	TRBJ2-2	CASSFASGGTGELFF
TRBV25-1	-	TRBJ2-5	CASSATSAGETQYF
TRBV11-2	-	TRBJ2-7	CASSLDQGYYEQYF
TRBV29-1	TRBD1	TRBJ1-1	CSARTGDFSGAFF
TRBV20-1	-	TRBJ2-1	CSARARGTSSWGEQFF
TRBV7-2	-	TRBJ1-4	CASSLDGARNEKLFF
TRBV6-6	TRBD1	TRBJ2-5	CASSYLQGARPNEQYF
TRBV9	-	TRBJ2-3	CASSGGPEAADTQYF
TRBV5-1	-	TRBJ1-1	CASSLEGVSMNTEAFF
TRBV12-3/TRBV12-4	-	TRBJ1-2	CASSCDSGYTF
TRBV20-1	TRBD2	TRBJ2-3	CSAFDNLAGESTDTQYF
TRBV6-1	TRBD2	TRBJ2-5	CASSPPASGGAYNEQYF
TRBV20-1	TRBD1	-	CSARVRTGTGYNEQYF
TRBV6-1	-	TRBJ1-2	CASSDRERGYTF
TRBV5-1	TRBD1	TRBJ1-1	CASSFVGQADTEAFF
TRBV12-3/TRBV12-4	TRBD1	TRBJ2-1	CASSFKGTAFNNEQFF
TRBV6-5	-	TRBJ2-5	CASSGGGLVSYNEQYF
TRBV7-7	-	TRBJ2-1	CASSRGGSEAEQFF
TRBV27	-	TRBJ2-4	CASSPVRVAKNIQYF
TRBV5-1	TRBD1	TRBJ2-3	CASSSRQGPEGRPFTDTQYF
TRBV30	-	TRBJ1-3	CAWSGASSGNTIYF